This entry is about one T cell receptor (beta chain). Antigen unknown. This sample was included in a study of cytomegalovirus exposure and HLA in healthy donors. Findings of the study overall: A classifier reportedly called cytomegalovirus status with high sensitivity and specificity.

Profiling relied on immunoSEQ multiplex PCR, and the TCRdb table lists in-frame clones only, not all of them. The sample contains more than 95,000 clones, approximately 86% of which appear only once. The V end lost 6 bases, the J end lost 2 bases, and 15 bases lay between the germline ends. Per germline, CDR1 LNHDA and CDR2 SQIVND (reference sequence). This CDR3 contains 15 residues. Sequencing was carried out using PBMCs. The V and J genes are TRBV19 and TRBJ2-3; D call uncertain. The TCR was taken from a woman aged 18 to 35 in good health and CMV-seropositive. CDR3 amino acids: CASRSWVAVTDTQYF. The CDR3 DNA sequence: TGTGCCAGTAGATCGTGGGTTGCGGTCACAGATACGCAGTATTTT.